What follows describes a single T cell receptor (beta chain). CDR1 SGHDN and CDR2 FVKESK come from the germline V gene. V lost 0 bases and J lost 4, with 9 bases in between. The CDR3 length is 14 residues. These data originate in a study of T-cell memory formation after mild COVID-19. Constant-segment primers served in 5'RACE that generated TCR alpha and TCR beta cDNA libraries bearing sample barcodes and UMIs. A single record per CDR3 protein comes from TCRdb applying MiXCR to the 5' RACE reads. Counted here are some 160,000 distinct CDR3 sequences, roughly a third occurring once; the ten biggest clones make up about 11%.

The chain has TRBV14 and TRBJ1-1; D is possibly TRBD1 (6 bases). Sequencing was done on a sample of PBMCs or a T cell subset sorted from them (not recorded which). The source is an adult woman who had mild COVID-19 (a few samples of this study predate the infection). Cell type and time point are not known. CDR3: CASSQEYRVTEAFF. The CDR3 DNA is TGTGCCAGCAGCCAAGAATACAGGGTCACTGAAGCTTTCTTT.